This T cell receptor beta chain was identified during a study of neurological immune-mediated disorders. Study-wide results and limits: TCR-beta repertoires seemed private in all groups, with no expanded CDR3 amino acid sequences shared. Neither clinical nor MRI features were found to be associated with the multiple sclerosis repertoire cluster. The level of TCR clonal expansion was highest in patients with HTLV-1-associated myelopathy and lowest in multiple sclerosis, where it fell below the level seen in healthy controls.

cDNA was made by 5'RACE with 10-nucleotide random UMIs. TCRdb independently ran MiXCR on the 5' RACE reads; one entry per CDR3 protein. The sample lists roughly 56,000 distinct CDR3 sequences, about 3.3% occurring once. This clonotype was detected ten times or more. As yet, its antigen is unknown. Germline assignment: CDR1 LNHDA and CDR2 SQIVND (reference sequence). V gave up 4 bases and J gave up 4 bases; unmatched junction bases: 2. The CDR3 is 13 amino acids. Sequenced: PBMCs. The gene calls are TRBV19 and TRBJ2-3, with 7 bases matching TRBD2. This receptor was taken from a woman in her sixties or seventies with multiple sclerosis. The CDR3 spells CASSNAGADTQYF. For the CDR3, the DNA is TGTGCCAGTAGTAACGCGGGGGCAGATACGCAGTATTTT.